Sequencing of this T cell receptor beta chain was carried out in a study of cytomegalovirus exposure and HLA in healthy donors. Study-wide results and limits: According to the study, roughly 160 TCR beta chains were cytomegalovirus-associated. What was likely a sequencing artifact was a cluster of highly shared sequence variants. Accurate predictions that matched the HLA-A and HLA-B alleles of most subjects were reportedly made from TCR beta sequences. Researchers reported in a later analysis that a missense DCLRE1C variant was tied to TCR beta V- and J-gene trimming.

V trimming: 3 bases; J trimming: 1 base; junction bases outside the gene matches: 3. Germline-derived CDR1 and CDR2 are WNHNN and SYGVQD (reference sequence). The CDR3 loop spans 15 amino acids. About this clone itself: Its target is unknown.

The PCR had 60 Vbeta and 13 Jbeta primers. Sequenced by immunoSEQ multiplex PCR; TCRdb stores in-frame clones only, minus some. The table lists tens of thousands of clones, 65% to 85% of them singletons, with around 8.4% in the top ten. The clonotype comes from a woman in her twenties or thirties in good health and CMV-seropositive. The sample was PBMCs. The V and J genes are TRBV10-1 and TRBJ2-3, with 8 nucleotides matching TRBD2. The CDR3 nucleotides read TGCGCCAGCAGTGATGGACTAGCCGGCACAGATACGCAGTATTTT. Translated: CASSDGLAGTDTQYF.